This TCR beta chain was identified in a study of vaccination and CD4 T cells after COVID-19. The overall study: Participants got two doses of BNT162b2 or mRNA-1273 vaccine.

The time point denotes: late sampling 161 to 241 days after vaccination in a few convalescent patients. Specified treatment: roughly 10-day PBMC culture with coronavirus spike peptide pools or control peptides (ViraFEST assay). Half the medium was replaced with fresh IL-2 medium on days 3 and 7. In this sample, this clonotype turned up once. Its antigen is not identified. Germline CDR1 is SNHLY and CDR2 is FYNNEI. V lost 8 bases and J lost 4, with 5 bases in between. This CDR3 spans 11 amino acids. Once obtained from cultured CD4+ T cells, the DNA was sequenced using the Oncomine TCR Beta short-read assay. TCRdb re-analysed the PCR reads in MiXCR, keeping a single row per CDR3 protein. The data show 20,000 to 25,000 distinct CDR3 sequences, 46% seen once. Study results and limitations: When vaccine-specific clones from convalescent patients were examined, 304 of 307 were spike mono-reactive. A nonsignificant rise from approximately 21 to 38 was seen in the median number of SARS-CoV-2-reactive clonotypes.

The material was CD4+ T cells from blood, cultured in vitro, obtained about 7 months after SARS-CoV-2 vaccination. This TCR was recovered from a human donor who had recovered from COVID-19. The chain combines TRBV2 with TRBJ2-2; possible D gene TRBD1, 5 bases. The CDR3 loop reads CASQGTGELFF. Written as DNA, the CDR3 is TGTGCCAGCCAGGGCACCGGGGAGCTGTTTTTT.